A single sample gave rise to the 6 T cell receptor beta chains below, sequenced in a study of blood T cell repertoires in COVID-19. This table comes from immunoSEQ multiplex PCR, and its TCRdb copy is limited to in-frame clones, with some not included. The table lists 250,000 to 300,000 clones, about 91% of them singletons. Sequenced: PBMCs or T cells enriched from blood (not recorded which). The receptors stem from a human donor in a cohort exposed to, infected with or recovered from COVID-19 (not recorded which). The donor label of this sample is uncertain.

This clone was counted a single time. The V and J genes are TRBV7-2 and TRBJ1-5, with TRBD1 identical over 10 bases. The J segment lost 7 bases and the V segment lost 4 bases, leaving 4 bases of the junction unmatched. The CDR3 extends over 14 amino acids. CDR1 is SGHTA and CDR2 is FQGNSA in the germline V gene. The CDR3: CASSSGDRGQPQHF. Written as DNA, the CDR3 is TGTGCCAGCAGCTCGGGGGACAGGGGACAGCCCCAGCATTTT.

The rearrangement links TRBV18 to TRBJ1-2; possibly TRBD1 for D (5 bases). Trimming pared 6 bases from V and 7 bases from J, leaving 21 bases between. CDR3 length equals 15 residues. CDR1 KGHSH and CDR2 LQKENI come from the germline V gene. CDR3 loop: CASSIGVADNLGYTF. CDR3 in DNA: TGTGCCAGCTCCATAGGGGTGGCCGATAACCTTGGCTACACCTTC.

This clone was detected only a few times. The chain joins TRBV12-5 to TRBJ1-1, with unresolved D. The germline gives CDR1 LGHNT, CDR2 FRNRAP. The CDR3 is 16 amino acids. The V gene lost 5 bases and the J gene lost 6 bases, with 22 bases spanning the gap. CDR3 DNA sequence: TGTGCTAGTGGTCCCCTTCCGGGGAATCGACCACCTGAAGCTTTCTTT. Residues: CASGPLPGNRPPEAFF.

V and J are TRBV7-9 and TRBJ1-3, with D perhaps matching TRBD1 (5 bases). Germline CDR1 reads SEHNR; CDR2 reads FQNEAQ (reference sequence). The CDR3 contains 15 residues. V lost 10 bases to trimming and J lost 0 bases, with 16 bases between them. CDR3 in amino acids: CATPPGGISGNTIYF. The CDR3 bases are TGTGCCACCCCGCCCGGGGGTATCTCTGGAAACACCATATATTTT.

V is TRBV10-3 and J is TRBJ1-1; perhaps TRBD1 as D (6 bases). Germline CDR1 reads ENHRY; CDR2 reads SYGVKD. CDR3 length equals 13 residues. V shed 9 bases and J shed 4 bases, with 15 bases lying between them. CDR3 sequence (DNA): TGTGCCATGAGCGGGGGGCCGGGCACTGAAGCTTTCTTT. This gives the protein CAMSGGPGTEAFF.

The chain links TRBV24-1 to TRBJ1-2; D is undetermined. V shed 2 bases and J shed 8 bases, with 11 bases lying between them. The CDR3 consists of 13 residues. Looked up from germline, CDR1 is KGHDR and CDR2 is SFDVKD. Here the CDR3 reads CATSDSRLRGYTF. Here the CDR3 DNA reads TGTGCCACCAGTGATTCCCGATTGAGAGGCTACACCTTC.